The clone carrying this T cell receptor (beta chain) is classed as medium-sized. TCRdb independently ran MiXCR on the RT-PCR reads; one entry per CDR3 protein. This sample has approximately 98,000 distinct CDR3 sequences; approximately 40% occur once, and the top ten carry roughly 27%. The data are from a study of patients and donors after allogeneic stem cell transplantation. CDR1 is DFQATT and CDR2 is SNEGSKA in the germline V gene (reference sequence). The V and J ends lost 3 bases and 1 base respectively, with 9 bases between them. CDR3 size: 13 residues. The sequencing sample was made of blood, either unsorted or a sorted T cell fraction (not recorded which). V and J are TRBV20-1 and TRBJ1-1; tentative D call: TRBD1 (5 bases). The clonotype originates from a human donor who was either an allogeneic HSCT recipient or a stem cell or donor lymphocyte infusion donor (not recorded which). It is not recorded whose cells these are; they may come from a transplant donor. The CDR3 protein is CSASFGQNTEAFF. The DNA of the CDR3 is TGCAGTGCTAGCTTCGGACAGAACACTGAAGCTTTCTTT.